These T cell receptor beta chains were read from a single sample in a study of T cell repertoires in cytomegalovirus infection. TCRdb used MiXCR to reprocess the reads, holding one entry per CDR3 protein. The data hold almost 500,000 distinct CDR3 sequences, with about 10% observed a single time. The specimen sequenced was PBMCs. The receptors were sampled from a human donor in good health (CMV status not recorded). Some clones in this sample may be carry-over from other donors' samples. The CDR3 runs from the conserved cysteine through the conserved F or W. The D gene is left open where the match is weak. Size is stated for part of the rows, as once, few or many counts, or as a class when the clone is expanded.

j_call | cdr3_length | clone_size | d_call | v_call | cdr3_aa | cdr3_nt
TRBJ1-2 | 15 | many | TRBD1 | TRBV5-5 | CASSARPGQGYGYTF | TGTGCCAGCAGCGCCCGCCCGGGACAGGGCTATGGCTACACCTTC
TRBJ2-7 | 14 | . | . | TRBV10-3 | CAISGSPSSYEQYF | TGTGCCATCAGTGGCAGTCCGAGCTCCTACGAGCAGTACTTC
TRBJ1-2 | 16 | many | . | TRBV7-9 | CASSLRETDINYGYTF | TGTGCCAGCAGCTTGAGGGAGACAGATATTAACTATGGCTACACCTTC
TRBJ2-7 | 14 | . | . | TRBV7-9 | CASSLPGSRNEQYF | TGTGCCAGCAGCTTACCTGGGAGTAGGAACGAGCAGTACTTC
TRBJ1-2 | 14 | many | TRBD1 | TRBV29-1 | CSVEDSGTVYGYTF | TGCAGCGTTGAGGATTCCGGGACAGTCTATGGCTACACCTTC
TRBJ1-4 | 15 | many | TRBD1 | TRBV7-9 | CASSPPGQLNEKLFF | TGTGCCAGCAGCCCACCGGGACAGCTTAATGAAAAACTGTTTTTT
TRBJ2-1 | 14 | many | TRBD2 | TRBV7-9 | CASSLSGGANEQFF | TGTGCCAGCAGCTTAAGCGGGGGGGCGAATGAGCAGTTCTTC
TRBJ2-7 | 14 | . | TRBD1 | TRBV6-6 | CASSYGQGSREQYF | TGTGCCAGCAGTTACGGACAGGGGTCTAGAGAGCAGTACTTC
TRBJ1-2 | 14 | . | . | TRBV12-3/TRBV12-4 | CASSLAGQIGGYTF | TGTGCCAGCAGTTTGGCCGGGCAGATCGGGGGCTACACCTTC
TRBJ2-3 | 15 | . | . | TRBV7-3 | CASSPTASWGDTQYF | TGTGCCAGCAGCCCCACGGCGTCGTGGGGAGATACGCAGTATTTT
TRBJ2-5 | 15 | many | . | TRBV2 | CASRQPLIGRETQYF | TGTGCCAGCAGACAGCCACTCATAGGGCGCGAGACCCAGTACTTC
TRBJ2-5 | 14 | few | TRBD2 | TRBV19 | CASSTGLPTETQYF | TGTGCCAGTAGTACGGGACTACCCACAGAGACCCAGTACTTC
TRBJ2-3 | 15 | many | . | TRBV6-5 | CASSYSSQAADTQYF | TGTGCCAGCAGTTACTCGTCGCAAGCAGCAGATACGCAGTATTTT
TRBJ2-1 | 13 | few | TRBD2 | TRBV20-1 | CSAQSGSHNEQFF | TGCAGTGCCCAGAGCGGGAGCCACAATGAGCAGTTCTTC
TRBJ2-4 | 16 | many | . | TRBV12-3/TRBV12-4 | CASSPSSQVLQNIQYF | TGTGCCAGCAGCCCTTCCTCCCAGGTACTCCAAAACATTCAGTACTTC
TRBJ2-3 | 16 | many | . | TRBV28 | CASSFPGARSTDTQYF | TGTGCCAGCAGTTTCCCGGGGGCGAGGAGCACAGATACGCAGTATTTT
TRBJ2-3 | 16 | . | . | TRBV4-1 | CASSQDGSGSTDTQYF | TGCGCCAGCAGCCAAGATGGGAGCGGGAGCACAGATACGCAGTATTTT
TRBJ1-1 | 15 | many | . | TRBV5-1 | CASSLVPGVNTEAFF | TGCGCCAGCAGCTTGGTCCCAGGGGTGAACACTGAAGCTTTCTTT
TRBJ1-2 | 14 | many | . | TRBV6-6 | CASSYPGVDYGYTF | TGTGCCAGCAGTTACCCCGGGGTCGACTATGGCTACACCTTC
TRBJ1-2 | 14 | . | TRBD1 | TRBV5-1 | CASSLRGQGDGYTF | TGCGCCAGCAGCCTTCGGGGACAGGGGGATGGCTACACCTTC
TRBJ1-4 | 14 | few | . | TRBV7-9 | CASSLSGVEEKLFF | TGTGCCAGCAGCTTAAGTGGGGTCGAAGAAAAACTGTTTTTT
TRBJ2-2 | 14 | few | . | TRBV12-5 | CASGFRMDTGELFF | TGTGCTAGTGGTTTCCGTATGGACACCGGGGAGCTGTTTTTT